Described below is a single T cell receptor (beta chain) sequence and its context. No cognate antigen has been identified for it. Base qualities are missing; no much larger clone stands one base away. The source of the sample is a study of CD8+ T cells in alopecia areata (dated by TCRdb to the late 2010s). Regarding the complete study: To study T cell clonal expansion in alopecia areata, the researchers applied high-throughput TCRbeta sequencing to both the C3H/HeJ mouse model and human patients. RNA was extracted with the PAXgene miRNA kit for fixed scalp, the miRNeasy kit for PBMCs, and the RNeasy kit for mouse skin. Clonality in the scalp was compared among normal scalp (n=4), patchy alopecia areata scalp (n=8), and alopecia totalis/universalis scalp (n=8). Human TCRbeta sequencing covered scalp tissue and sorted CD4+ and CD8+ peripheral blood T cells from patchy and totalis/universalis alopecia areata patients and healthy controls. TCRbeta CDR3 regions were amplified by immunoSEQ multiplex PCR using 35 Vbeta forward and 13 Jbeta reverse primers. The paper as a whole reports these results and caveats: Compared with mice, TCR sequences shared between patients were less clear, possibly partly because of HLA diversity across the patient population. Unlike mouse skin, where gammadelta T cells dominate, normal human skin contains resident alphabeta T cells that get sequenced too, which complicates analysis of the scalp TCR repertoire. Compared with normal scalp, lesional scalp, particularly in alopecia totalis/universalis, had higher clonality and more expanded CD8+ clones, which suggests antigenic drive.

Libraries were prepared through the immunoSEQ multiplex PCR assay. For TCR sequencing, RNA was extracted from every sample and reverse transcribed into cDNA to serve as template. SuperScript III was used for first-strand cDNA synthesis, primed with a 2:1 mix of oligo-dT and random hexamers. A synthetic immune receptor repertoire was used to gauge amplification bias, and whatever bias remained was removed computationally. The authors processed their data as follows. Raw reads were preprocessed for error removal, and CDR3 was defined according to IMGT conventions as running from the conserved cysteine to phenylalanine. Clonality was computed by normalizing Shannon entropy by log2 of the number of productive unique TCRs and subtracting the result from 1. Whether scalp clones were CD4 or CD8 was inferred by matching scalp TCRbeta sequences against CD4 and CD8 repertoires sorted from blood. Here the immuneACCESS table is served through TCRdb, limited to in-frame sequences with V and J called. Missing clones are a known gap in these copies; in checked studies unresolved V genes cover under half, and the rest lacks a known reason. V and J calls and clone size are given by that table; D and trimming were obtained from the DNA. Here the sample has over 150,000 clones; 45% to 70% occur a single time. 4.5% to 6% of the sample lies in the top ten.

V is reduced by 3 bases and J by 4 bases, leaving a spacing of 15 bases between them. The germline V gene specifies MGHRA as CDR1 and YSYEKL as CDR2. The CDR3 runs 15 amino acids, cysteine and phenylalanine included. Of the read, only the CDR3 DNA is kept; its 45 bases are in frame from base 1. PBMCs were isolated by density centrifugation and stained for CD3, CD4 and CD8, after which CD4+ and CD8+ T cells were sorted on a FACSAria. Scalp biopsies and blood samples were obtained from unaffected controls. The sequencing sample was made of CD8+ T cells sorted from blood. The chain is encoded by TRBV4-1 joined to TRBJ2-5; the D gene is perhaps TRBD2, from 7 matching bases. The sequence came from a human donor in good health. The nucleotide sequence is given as TGCGCCAGCAGCCACGAGGGGGGGCGCGGAGAGACCCAGTACTTC. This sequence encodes CASSHEGGRGETQYF.